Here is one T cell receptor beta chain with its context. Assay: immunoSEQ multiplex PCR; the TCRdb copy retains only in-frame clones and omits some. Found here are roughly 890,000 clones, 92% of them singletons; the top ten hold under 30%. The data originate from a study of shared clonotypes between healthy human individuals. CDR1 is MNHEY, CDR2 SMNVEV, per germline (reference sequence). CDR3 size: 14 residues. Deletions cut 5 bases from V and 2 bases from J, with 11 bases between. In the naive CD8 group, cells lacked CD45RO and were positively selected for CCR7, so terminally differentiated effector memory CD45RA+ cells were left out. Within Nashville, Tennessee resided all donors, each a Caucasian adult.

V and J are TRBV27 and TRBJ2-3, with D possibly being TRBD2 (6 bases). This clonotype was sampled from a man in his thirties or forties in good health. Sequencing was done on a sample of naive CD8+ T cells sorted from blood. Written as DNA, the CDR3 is TGTGCCAGCAGTGTCCTAGCGCCCACAGATACGCAGTATTTT. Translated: CASSVLAPTDTQYF.